The 2 T cell receptor beta chains given below trace back to one sample, sequenced in a study of blood T cell repertoires in COVID-19. TCRdb keeps only in-frame clones here, not all; method: immunoSEQ multiplex PCR. The sample shows 15,000 to 20,000 clones, more than 65% of them seen only once. The sample taken for sequencing was peripheral blood. The origin of the receptors is a human donor in a cohort sampled during active COVID-19.

The gene calls are TRBV4-1 and TRBJ2-5; 8 bases map to TRBD2. CDR3 length: 19 amino acids. Germline V gives CDR1 MGHRA, CDR2 YSYEKL. Trimming cost V 0 bases and J 3 bases; bases outside gene matches: 15. CDR3 sequence: CASSQDFGGGGKLEETQYF. CDR3 DNA sequence: TGCGCCAGCAGCCAAGACTTCGGGGGCGGGGGGAAACTCGAAGAGACCCAGTACTTC.

The V call is TRBV27, the J call TRBJ2-3; TRBD2 matches at 13 bases. CDR1 is MNHEY, CDR2 SMNVEV, per germline (reference sequence). The V segment lost 5 bases and the J segment 3 bases; nucleotides outside the gene matches: 8. This CDR3 is built from 17 residues. The CDR3 DNA follows: TGTGCCAGCAGTCCCTGGACTAGCGGGAGTTTAACAGATACGCAGTATTTT. Amino acids: CASSPWTSGSLTDTQYF.